This TCR beta chain was captured in a study of T cells in Graves' hyperthyroidism and ophthalmopathy. Study observations and caveats: Among thyroid clonotypes expanded above 0.001, most also appeared in blood.

Turning to this clonotype: Its target is unknown.

This CDR3 has 12 amino acids. Trimming left V 3 bases short and J 13 bases short, with 18 bases between. In germline, CDR1 is DFQATT, CDR2 SNEGSKA (reference sequence). The investigators amplified TCR beta CDR3 regions from RNA transcripts. An initial round of RT-PCR targeting the TCR CDR3 relied on the HTBI primer set. TCRdb used MiXCR to reprocess the multiplex PCR reads, holding one entry per CDR3 protein. The sample has fewer than 110,000 distinct CDR3 sequences, 47% seen once. PBMCs stemmed from around 10 ml fresh peripheral blood. Sequencing was done on a sample of blood. The chain carries TRBV20-1 and TRBJ2-5, with D possibly being TRBD2 (5 bases). This TCR derives from a middle-aged man with Graves' hyperthyroidism. CDR3 loop: CSARGSQEARYF. CDR3 in DNA: TGCAGTGCTAGGGGGAGCCAAGAGGCCCGGTACTTC.